The 9 T cell receptor beta chains below were found in one sample sequenced in a study of blood T cells in healthy people across ages. It was with a sample-barcoded 5' primer and a J-beta primer mix that a second PCR of roughly 6 to 12 cycles was run. MiXCR was run by TCRdb on the 5' RACE reads, yielding one entry per CDR3 protein. The sample contains 590,000 or so distinct CDR3 sequences, 25% to 30% of which appear only once. Sample: blood. These receptors all come from an elderly woman in good health.

This clonotype was seen a handful of times. The chain is built from TRBV27 and TRBJ1-1, with D uncertain. Between the trimmed V and J ends, which lost 2 bases and 6 bases, there was a span of 13 bases. Looked up from germline, CDR1 is MNHEY and CDR2 is SMNVEV (reference sequence). The CDR3 is 14 amino acids. The CDR3 nucleotides are TGTGCCAGCAGTTTAATCAGTAATGCAGCTGAAGCTTTCTTT. It is translated as CASSLISNAAEAFF.

This clonotype was observed a few times. The chain is built from TRBV5-1 and TRBJ2-1, with D tentatively TRBD2 (6 bases). The J call may be wrong; the DNA end is better matched by TRBJ2-7. The CDR3 runs 16 residues. CDR1 is SGHRS, CDR2 YFSETQ, per germline. The chain's CDR3 is CASSLDGGANGNEQYF. The CDR3 region has the DNA TGCGCCAGCAGCTTGGACGGCGGGGCTAACGGCAATGAGCAGTACTTC.

This clonotype is a singleton in its sample. A junction boundary mismatches the germline segment, possibly from a read error. This rearrangement joins TRBV20-1 to TRBJ2-5, with TRBD2 matching 9 bases. The CDR3 contains 16 residues. From germline, CDR1 is DFQATT and CDR2 SNEGSKA (reference sequence). The CDR3 is CSADGASGAPQEAQYF. The CDR3 DNA sequence: TGCAGTGCCGACGGGGCTAGCGGGGCGCCCCAAGAGGCCCAGTACTTC.

The genes are TRBV28 and TRBJ2-4, with 9 nucleotides matching TRBD1. The end of the DNA fits TRBJ2-5 better, so the J call may be wrong. The CDR3 is 12 residues long. Germline V gene sequence: CDR1 MDHEN, CDR2 SYDVKM. The CDR3 region is CATDDRGETQYF. Here the CDR3 DNA reads TGTGCCACCGACGACAGGGGGGAGACCCAGTACTTC.

The rearrangement joins TRBV5-1 to TRBJ2-3; D gene ambiguous. CDR3 length: 16 residues. V dropped 0 bases and J dropped 0 bases, with 11 bases sitting between them. Germline lookup yields CDR1 SGHRS and CDR2 YFSETQ. CDR3 nucleotide sequence: TGCGCCAGCAGCTTGGAGGCAGCTCTTAGCACAGATACGCAGTATTTT. Translating gives CASSLEAALSTDTQYF.

J is TRBJ1-1 and V is TRBV6-6; unclear D gene. CDR3 length equals 12 residues. V dropped 0 bases and J dropped 6 bases, with 5 bases sitting between them. Per germline, CDR1 MNHNY and CDR2 SVGAGI (reference sequence). CDR3 nucleotides: TGTGCCAGCAGTTACTCGTTAGCTGAAGCTTTCTTT. This translates into CASSYSLAEAFF.

Details on this clonotype: This sequence may be a read error, since a much larger clone differs from it by one base. J is TRBJ2-6 and V is TRBV30; TRBD1 is a possible D gene (6 bases). CDR1 and CDR2 (germline): GTSNPN, SVGIG (reference sequence). This CDR3 region has 13 residues. The CDR3 loop is CAKTGSGTNVLTF. The CDR3 DNA follows: TGTGCCAAGACAGGTTCTGGGACCAACGTCCTGACTTTC.

This clonotype was seen many times. V is TRBV4-3 and J is TRBJ2-1; TRBD2 matches 11 bases. Germline values: CDR1 LGHNA, CDR2 YSLEER. The CDR3 spans 18 residues. V was clipped by 3 bases and J by 7 bases; unmatched bases: 14. The CDR3 region is CASSHRGGVAGGGNEQFF. The CDR3 bases are TGCGCCAGCAGCCATCGAGGGGGAGTAGCGGGGGGGGGAAATGAGCAGTTCTTC.

This clonotype was observed a handful of times. One base away lies a much larger clone, so this may be a sequencing read error. The rearrangement uses TRBV20-1 and TRBJ2-7; 7 nucleotides align to TRBD2. Germline CDR1 reads DFQATT; CDR2 reads SNEGSKA (reference sequence). V was clipped by 6 bases and J by 7 bases; unmatched bases: 12. The CDR3 runs to 13 residues. The DNA of the CDR3 is TGCAGTGCGAGCACGGGGGGACGTAATGAGCAGTACTTC. This encodes CSASTGGRNEQYF.